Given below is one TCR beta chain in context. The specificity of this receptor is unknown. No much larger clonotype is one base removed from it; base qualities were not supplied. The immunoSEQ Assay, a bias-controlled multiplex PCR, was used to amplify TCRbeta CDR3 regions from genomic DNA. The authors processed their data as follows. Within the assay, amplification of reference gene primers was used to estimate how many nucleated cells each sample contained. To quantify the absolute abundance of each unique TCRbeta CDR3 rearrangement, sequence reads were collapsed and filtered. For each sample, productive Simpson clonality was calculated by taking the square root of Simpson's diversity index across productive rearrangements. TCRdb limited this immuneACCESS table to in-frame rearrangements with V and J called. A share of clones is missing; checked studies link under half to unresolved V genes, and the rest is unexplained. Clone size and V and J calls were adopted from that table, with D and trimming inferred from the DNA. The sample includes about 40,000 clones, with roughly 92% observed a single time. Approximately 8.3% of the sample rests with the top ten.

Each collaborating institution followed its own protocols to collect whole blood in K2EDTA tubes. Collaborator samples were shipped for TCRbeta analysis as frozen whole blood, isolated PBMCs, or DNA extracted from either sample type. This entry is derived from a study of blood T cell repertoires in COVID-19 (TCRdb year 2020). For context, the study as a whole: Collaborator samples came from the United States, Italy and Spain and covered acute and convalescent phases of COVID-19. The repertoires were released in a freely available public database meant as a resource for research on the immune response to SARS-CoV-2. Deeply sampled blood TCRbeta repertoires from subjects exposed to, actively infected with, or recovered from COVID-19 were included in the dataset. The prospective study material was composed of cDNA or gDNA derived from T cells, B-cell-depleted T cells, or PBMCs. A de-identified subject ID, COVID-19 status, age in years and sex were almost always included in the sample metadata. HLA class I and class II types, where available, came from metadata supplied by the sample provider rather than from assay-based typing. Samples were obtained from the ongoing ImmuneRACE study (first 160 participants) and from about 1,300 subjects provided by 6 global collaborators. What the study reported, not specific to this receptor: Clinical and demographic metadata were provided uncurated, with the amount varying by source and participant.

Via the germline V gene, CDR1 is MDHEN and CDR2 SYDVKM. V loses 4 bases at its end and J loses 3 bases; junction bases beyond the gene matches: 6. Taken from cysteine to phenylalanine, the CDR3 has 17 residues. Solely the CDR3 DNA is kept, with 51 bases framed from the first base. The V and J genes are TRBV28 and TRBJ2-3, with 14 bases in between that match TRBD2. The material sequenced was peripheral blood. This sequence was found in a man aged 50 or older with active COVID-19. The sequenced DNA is TGTGCCAGCAGTTCCCCCGGGACTAGCGGGAGAACAGATACGCAGTATTTT. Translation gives CASSSPGTSGRTDTQYF.